The 27 T cell receptor beta chains below all came from one sample that was sequenced in a study of T cell repertoires in cytomegalovirus infection. These TCRs' antigens remain unknown. TCRdb analysed the reads with MiXCR anew, one entry per CDR3 protein. The sample yields roughly 860,000 distinct CDR3 sequences, approximately 29% seen once. The material sequenced was cultured CD8+ T cells from PBMCs, taken from culture after CMV antigen stimulation. The receptor source for this set is a human donor in good health (CMV status not recorded). Some clones in this sample may be carry-over from other donors' samples.

This clonotype was detected only a few times. This chain connects TRBV4-2 to TRBJ1-1; 7 bases line up with TRBD1. Per the germline V gene, CDR1 is LGHNA and CDR2 is YNFKEQ. This CDR3 comprises 15 residues. The V segment lost 5 bases and the J segment 5 bases; nucleotides outside the gene matches: 11. CDR3 DNA: TGTGCCAGCAGCAAGCCCGACAGGGCCCCGACTGAAGCTTTCTTT. Amino acids: CASSKPDRAPTEAFF.

The chain uses TRBV9 and TRBJ1-2; no reliable D call. This CDR3 contains 16 residues. V was shortened by 1 base and J by 0 bases, with 13 bases between the two germline ends. Germline values: CDR1 SGDLS, CDR2 YYNGEE. CDR3 residues: CASSVTKGISNYGYTF. CDR3 bases: TGTGCCAGCAGCGTAACCAAGGGTATTTCTAACTATGGCTACACCTTC.

This clonotype was counted ten times or more. This chain joins TRBV7-2 and TRBJ1-1; no firm D call. V was clipped by 2 bases and J by 2 bases, with 9 bases between them. CDR1 and CDR2 from the germline V gene are SGHTA and FQGNSA. CDR3 length equals 14 residues. CDR3 amino acids: CASSLINKNTEAFF. CDR3 nucleotides: TGTGCCAGCAGCTTAATCAACAAAAACACTGAAGCTTTCTTT.

The chain has TRBV20-1 and TRBJ1-6; TRBD1 matches at 9 bases. Germline V gives CDR1 DFQATT, CDR2 SNEGSKA (reference sequence). The CDR3 covers 16 residues. The J segment lost 0 bases and the V segment lost 5 bases, leaving 5 bases of the junction unmatched. The CDR3 here is CSAPSDRGSYNSPLHF. Here the CDR3 DNA reads TGCAGTGCTCCCTCGGACAGGGGCTCCTATAATTCACCCCTCCACTTT.

This clonotype appeared a few times. The CDR3 loop reads CASSDVQEVGTQYF. CDR3 in DNA: TGTGCCAGCAGTGATGTACAGGAGGTGGGCACGCAGTATTTT. The genes are TRBV2 and TRBJ2-3; D could derive from TRBD1 or TRBD2 (5 bases each). Trimming stripped 3 bases from V and 9 bases from J, with 16 bases between. The germline V gene has CDR1 SNHLY and CDR2 FYNNEI. This CDR3 has 14 residues.

The CDR3 coding sequence is TGCGCCAGCAGCCAAGAACCTTACCAGCCCCAGCATTTT. Translating it yields CASSQEPYQPQHF. The chain recombines TRBV4-3 with TRBJ1-5, with unresolved D. CDR1 is LGHNA and CDR2 is YSLEER in the germline V gene. This CDR3 has 13 residues. V gave up 0 bases and J gave up 7 bases, with 7 bases separating them.

This rearrangement joins TRBV12-3 or TRBV12-4 to TRBJ2-7, with 9 positions matching TRBD1. The V and J ends lost 6 bases and 3 bases, in that order; junction bases with no gene match: 6. The CDR3 sequence is 14 residues long. The CDR3 region is CASSYRGRSYEQYF. DNA for the CDR3: TGTGCCAGCAGCTACAGGGGGCGAAGCTACGAGCAGTACTTC.

Comment on this clonotype: The junction does not match germline at one end; this may be a read error. The rearrangement joins TRBV4-1 to TRBJ2-5; 7 bases line up with TRBD2. The CDR3 length is 15 residues. From germline, CDR1 is MGHRA and CDR2 YSYEKL. CDR3 coding DNA: TGCGCCAACAGCCAAGTCGGGGAGGGAGCAGAGACCCAGTACTTC. Encoded protein: CANSQVGEGAETQYF.

The J gene is TRBJ2-1, the V gene TRBV11-2; D possibly uses TRBD1 or TRBD2 (6 bases each). V shed 1 base and J shed 2 bases, with 15 bases lying between them. CDR3 length equals 17 residues. The germline gives CDR1 SGHAT, CDR2 FQNNGV. CDR3 region: CASSLGRAGGTYNEQFF. CDR3 DNA sequence: TGTGCCAGCAGCTTAGGGCGGGCCGGGGGCACCTACAATGAGCAGTTCTTC.

The genes are TRBV12-3 or TRBV12-4 and TRBJ2-4; D gene uncertain. V was clipped by 6 bases and J by 3 bases, with 15 bases between them. This CDR3 has 15 amino acids. CDR3 protein: CASSLVDHGKNIQYF. The CDR3 bases are TGTGCCAGCAGCCTCGTGGACCATGGCAAAAACATTCAGTACTTC.

CDR3 sequence reads: CSARRLAGGIQETQYF. CDR3 nucleotides: TGCAGTGCTAGGCGACTAGCGGGGGGAATCCAAGAGACCCAGTACTTC. The V and J genes are TRBV20-1 and TRBJ2-5, with 13 nucleotides matching TRBD2. V lost 3 bases and J lost 1; bases outside the gene matches: 5. CDR1 is DFQATT, CDR2 SNEGSKA, per germline (reference sequence). The CDR3 is made up of 16 amino acids.

This clonotype was counted many times. The chain uses TRBV19 and TRBJ1-1; D call uncertain. V was shortened by 4 bases and J by 1 base, with 10 bases between the two germline ends. Per germline, CDR1 LNHDA and CDR2 SQIVND (reference sequence). This CDR3 is 14 amino acids long. CDR3 sequence (DNA): TGTGCCAGTAGTACAAAGAGAGGGAACACTGAAGCTTTCTTT. Protein product: CASSTKRGNTEAFF.

There are a few counts of this clonotype. CDR3 sequence: CASSQERLAVSSYNEQFF. In DNA, the CDR3 is TGCGCCAGCAGCCAGGAACGGCTAGCGGTGAGCTCCTACAATGAGCAGTTCTTC. The gene calls are TRBV4-3 and TRBJ2-1; 7 nucleotides align to TRBD2. The CDR3 loop spans 18 amino acids. Germline CDR1 and CDR2: LGHNA and YSLEER. V lost 3 bases, J lost 0 bases, and 11 bases stayed unmatched.

The chain couples TRBV28 to TRBJ2-4; a possible D gene is TRBD2 (6 bases). The V end was cut by 1 base, the J end by 0 bases, with 22 bases between. Germline loops: CDR1 MDHEN, CDR2 SYDVKM. The CDR3 spans 20 residues. The CDR3 DNA is TGTGCCAGCAGTTTATATTCGTTTGAGGGGAGGTCCCTAGCCAAAAACATTCAGTACTTC. Residues: CASSLYSFEGRSLAKNIQYF.

This clonotype was counted ten times or more. At one end, the junction sequence differs from germline, possibly due to a read error. The V and J genes are TRBV7-6 and TRBJ2-1, with 14 positions matching TRBD2. The CDR3 is 15 amino acids. CDR1 is SGHVS and CDR2 is FNYEAQ in the germline V gene. The CDR3 bases are TGTGCTAGCAGCTGGACTAGCGGGGGGATGAATGAGCAGTTCTTC. It is translated as CASSWTSGGMNEQFF.

This clonotype has just a few counts. The rearrangement uses TRBV4-3 and TRBJ2-3; D possibly corresponds to TRBD2 (5 bases). The V and J ends lost 0 bases and 2 bases respectively, with 9 bases between them. CDR3 size: 15 residues. CDR1 is LGHNA, CDR2 YSLEER, per germline. Here the CDR3 reads CASSQDADFTDTQYF. Here the CDR3 DNA reads TGCGCCAGCAGCCAAGATGCGGACTTCACAGATACGCAGTATTTT.

The rearrangement uses TRBV18 and TRBJ2-7; 7 bases are shared with TRBD2. CDR3 length equals 14 residues. The V gene end was trimmed by 8 bases and the J gene end by 0 bases; junction bases not matched to a gene: 7. Germline CDR1 reads KGHSH; CDR2 reads LQKENI. The CDR3 loop is CASSPGGSSYEQYV. CDR3 in DNA: TGTGCCAGCAGCCCCGGGGGGAGCTCCTACGAGCAGTACGTC.

The rearrangement links TRBV27 to TRBJ1-6; 7 nucleotides align to TRBD1. CDR1 and CDR2 from the germline V gene are MNHEY and SMNVEV (reference sequence). The CDR3 covers 13 residues. Trimming cost V 6 bases and J 6 bases; bases outside gene matches: 2. CDR3 region: CASRQGSNSPLHF. Here the CDR3 DNA reads TGTGCCAGCAGACAGGGGTCTAATTCACCCCTCCACTTT.

This clonotype was detected a few times. This chain uses TRBV9 with TRBJ1-5; no definite D call. The germline gives CDR1 SGDLS, CDR2 YYNGEE. V shed 4 bases and J shed 8 bases, with 16 bases lying between them. The CDR3 sequence is 14 residues long. The DNA for the CDR3 is TGTGCCAGCAGCCCTACGATGGGTGGCGAGCCCCAGCATTTT. Translating gives CASSPTMGGEPQHF. Full variable domain (remainder filled in from reference TRBV9 and TRBJ1-5): DSGVTQTPKHLITATGQRVTLRCSPRSGDLSVYWYQQSLDQGLQFLIQYYNGEERAKGNILERFSAQQFPDLHSELNLSSLELGDSALYFCASSPTMGGEPQHFGDGTRLSIL.

This clonotype appeared a few times. V usage is TRBV2 and J usage is TRBJ1-6; D perhaps matches TRBD1 (5 bases). Trimming took off 8 bases at V and 5 bases at J, with 19 bases between the two ends. CDR1 is SNHLY, CDR2 FYNNEI, per germline. The CDR3 spans 16 residues. CDR3 residues: CASRARGGTNNSPLHF. CDR3 coding DNA: TGTGCCAGCCGGGCCCGGGGGGGGACTAATAATTCACCCCTCCACTTT. The whole variable domain, remainder taken from reference TRBV2 and TRBJ1-6, is EPEVTQTPSHQVTQMGQEVILRCVPISNHLYFYWYRQILGQKVEFLVSFYNNEISEKSEIFDDQFSVERPDGSNFTLKIRSTKLEDSAMYFCASRARGGTNNSPLHFGNGTRLTVT.

This clonotype was recorded a few times. The chain links TRBV4-1 to TRBJ1-1; 8 nucleotides agree with TRBD1. This CDR3 spans 15 amino acids. Germline-derived CDR1 and CDR2 are MGHRA and YSYEKL. Trimming took 0 bases from V and 5 from J; bases not matched to a gene: 5. CDR3 nucleotide sequence: TGCGCCAGCAGCCAAGAGGTACAGGGGGATACTGAAGCTTTCTTT. This codes for CASSQEVQGDTEAFF.

This clonotype has only a few counts. The gene calls are TRBV19 and TRBJ1-1; D may be TRBD1 (5 bases). The CDR3 runs to 10 residues. In germline, CDR1 is LNHDA, CDR2 SQIVND (reference sequence). Trimming left V 6 bases short and J 8 bases short, with 7 bases between. CDR3 DNA: TGTGCCAGTAGGAGGGGCGAAGCTTTCTTT. Its translation is CASRRGEAFF. Full variable domain (remainder filled in from reference TRBV19 and TRBJ1-1): DGGITQSPKYLFRKEGQNVTLSCEQNLNHDAMYWYRQDPGQGLRLIYYSQIVNDFQKGDIAEGYSVSREKKESFPLTVTSAQKNPTAFYLCASRRGEAFFGQGTRLTVV.

This sequence joins TRBV10-3 and TRBJ1-1, with D maybe TRBD1 (5 bases). Germline V gene sequence: CDR1 ENHRY, CDR2 SYGVKD. This CDR3 is 13 amino acids long. V was cut by 3 bases and J by 4 bases, with 9 bases left in between. CDR3 in DNA: TGTGCCATCAGTGATGGGGGGTTCACTGAAGCTTTCTTT. Amino acid sequence: CAISDGGFTEAFF.

This clonotype was found many times. The V call is TRBV7-8, the J call TRBJ2-3, with 11 bases identical to TRBD2. The CDR3 sequence is 15 residues long. The germline gives CDR1 SGHVS, CDR2 FQNEAQ. Germline trimming cut 6 bases from V and 6 bases from J; bases unmatched to any gene: 8. The CDR3 reads CASSPSGGNSDTQYF. The DNA of the CDR3 is TGTGCCAGCAGTCCTAGCGGGGGGAATTCGGATACGCAGTATTTT.

The chain links TRBV12-3 or TRBV12-4 to TRBJ2-1; 11 bases line up with TRBD1. This CDR3 spans 14 amino acids. V was clipped by 3 bases and J by 8 bases; unmatched bases: 3. The CDR3 coding sequence is TGTGCCAGCAGTTTCGGACAGGGGGCCGATGAGCAGTTCTTC. Protein product: CASSFGQGADEQFF.

This clonotype was found a few times. This chain uses TRBV29-1 with TRBJ2-1; D uncertain. The CDR3 is made up of 13 amino acids. Trimming removed 7 bases at V and 5 bases at J, with 15 bases between. The germline gives CDR1 SQVTM, CDR2 ANQGSEA. CDR3 protein: CSDGLPINNEQFF. CDR3 DNA sequence: TGCAGCGACGGTCTCCCTATCAACAATGAGCAGTTCTTC.

CDR3 protein: CATDSGGQYNEQFF. In DNA form, the CDR3 reads TGTGCCACCGATAGCGGGGGGCAATACAATGAGCAGTTCTTC. The chain joins TRBV28 to TRBJ2-1; the match to TRBD2 covers 10 bases. This CDR3 is 14 amino acids long. Trimming at V came to 10 bases and at J to 4 bases, leaving 7 bases not matched to a gene. Germline V gene sequence: CDR1 MDHEN, CDR2 SYDVKM.